This entry lists 28 T cell receptor beta chains sequenced from one sample in a study of blood T cells in healthy people across ages. The use of a sample-barcoded 5' primer and a J-beta primer mix characterized a second PCR of roughly 7 to 11 cycles. TCRdb reprocessed the 5' RACE reads with MiXCR, giving one entry per CDR3 protein. Seen here are 800,000 or so distinct CDR3 sequences, about half observed once, and the top ten hold around 18%. Sequenced: blood. The receptors shown here come from a man aged 80 or over in good health.

J is TRBJ1-4 and V is TRBV7-2; D remains unclear. The V end was cut by 0 bases, the J end by 3 bases, with 8 bases between. In germline, CDR1 is SGHTA, CDR2 FQGNSA. The CDR3 is 15 amino acids. The CDR3 region is CASSLAGSSNEKLFF. In DNA, the CDR3 is TGTGCCAGCAGCTTAGCCGGCAGCTCTAATGAAAAACTGTTTTTT. Complete variable domain (other parts from reference TRBV7-2 and TRBJ1-4): GAGVSQSPSNKVTEKGKDVELRCDPISGHTALYWYRQSLGQGLEFLIYFQGNSAPDKSGLPSDRFSAERTGGSVSTLTIQRTQQEDSAVYLCASSLAGSSNEKLFFGSGTQLSVL.

This rearrangement joins TRBV2 to TRBJ2-1; 10 bases are a match to TRBD2. The CDR3 consists of 15 residues. Germline V gives CDR1 SNHLY, CDR2 FYNNEI. J lost 5 bases, V lost 6 bases, and 7 bases had no gene match. The CDR3 is CASRPGLAVNNEQFF. CDR3 DNA sequence: TGTGCCAGCAGACCCGGACTAGCGGTGAACAATGAGCAGTTCTTC.

This chain uses TRBV7-2 with TRBJ2-1, with D tentatively TRBD2 (5 bases). The J call may be incorrect, as the DNA end agrees better with TRBJ2-7. Germline V gives CDR1 SGHTA, CDR2 FQGNSA. The CDR3 is made up of 15 amino acids. CDR3 sequence reads: CASSLRRNSYNEQYF. CDR3 bases: TGTGCCAGCAGCTTGAGGAGGAACTCCTACAATGAGCAGTACTTC.

This clonotype was detected a few times. In DNA form, the CDR3 reads TGTGCCAGCGGACGGGACAGCGATGGCTACACCTTC. Translating it yields CASGRDSDGYTF. The chain uses TRBV11-1 and TRBJ1-2, with 7 bases identical to TRBD1. CDR1 is SGHAT and CDR2 is FQDESV in the germline V gene (reference sequence). The V and J ends lost 8 bases and 6 bases, in that order; junction bases with no gene match: 6. The CDR3 runs to 12 residues.

The V and J genes are TRBV6-2 or TRBV6-3 and TRBJ2-1; 11 positions match TRBD2. V lost 7 bases and J lost 9; bases outside the gene matches: 5. This CDR3 is 13 amino acids long. CDR1 and CDR2 from the germline V gene are MNHEY and SVGEGT. For the CDR3, the DNA is TGTGCCAGCACTAGCGGGGGGAGGTTTGAGCAGTTCTTC. This sequence encodes CASTSGGRFEQFF.

This clonotype was observed a few times. The chain couples TRBV7-2 to TRBJ2-5; 11 nucleotides line up with TRBD1. Looked up from germline, CDR1 is SGHTA and CDR2 is FQGNSA. CDR3 length: 15 residues. With 4 bases clipped from V and 4 bases from J, the junction kept 5 bases outside the gene matches. CDR3 DNA sequence: TGTGCCAGCAGCTCCCTGGGACAGGGGGTAGAGACCCAGTACTTC. Translating gives CASSSLGQGVETQYF.

The chain has TRBV6-2 or TRBV6-3 and TRBJ2-1; 7 nucleotides agree with TRBD2. The V segment lost 4 bases and the J segment 5 bases; nucleotides outside the gene matches: 8. The CDR3 has 15 residues. CDR1 MNHEY and CDR2 SVGEGT come from the germline V gene. The CDR3 DNA sequence: TGTGCCAGCAGTTCCCGCTGGGGGGGGGACAATGAGCAGTTCTTC. Its translation is CASSSRWGGDNEQFF.

This clonotype was picked up a small number of times. This could be a read error, since a much larger clone is one nucleotide away. This sequence joins TRBV5-1 and TRBJ2-1, with D perhaps given as TRBD1 or TRBD2 (6 bases each). The CDR3 sequence is 15 residues long. Trimming stripped 4 bases from V and 6 bases from J, with 17 bases between. CDR1 is SGHRS and CDR2 is YFSETQ in the germline V gene. The CDR3 spells CASSPSRGTVNEQFF. The CDR3 DNA reads as TGCGCCAGCAGCCCTTCGAGGGGGACTGTCAATGAGCAGTTCTTC.

V usage is TRBV7-9 and J usage is TRBJ2-7, with 10 nucleotides matching TRBD2. Germline-derived CDR1 and CDR2 are SEHNR and FQNEAQ (reference sequence). CDR3 length: 15 amino acids. The junction had 9 bases not matched to a gene; V was cut back by 5 bases and J by 5 bases. In nucleotides, the CDR3 is TGTGCCAGCAGCCTCCTAGCGGGAGTTTCAAACGAGCAGTACTTC. Translation: CASSLLAGVSNEQYF.

The chain carries TRBV4-3 and TRBJ2-7; D unresolved. This CDR3 has 18 amino acids. V was cut by 0 bases and J by 0 bases, with 18 bases left in between. Looked up from germline, CDR1 is LGHNA and CDR2 is YSLEER. The CDR3 reads CASSQDVGIGQSSYEQYF. The CDR3 coding sequence is TGCGCCAGCAGCCAAGACGTGGGAATAGGGCAGAGCTCCTACGAGCAGTACTTC.

This clonotype was detected once. A much larger clonotype is one base distant, so this may be a read error. V and J are TRBV29-1 and TRBJ2-4; 15 positions agree with TRBD2. Germline values: CDR1 SQVTM, CDR2 ANQGSEA. V dropped 6 bases and J dropped 13; count of bases not matched to a gene: 16. CDR3 length: 16 residues. The chain's CDR3 is CSVPHGLAGGFHEQYF. The CDR3 nucleotides read TGCAGCGTCCCTCATGGACTAGCGGGAGGGTTCCATGAGCAGTACTTC.

There are a few counts of this clonotype. The chain joins TRBV20-1 to TRBJ2-5; tentative D call: TRBD2 (6 bases). V dropped 4 bases and J dropped 1 base, with 13 bases sitting between them. The germline gives CDR1 DFQATT, CDR2 SNEGSKA (reference sequence). This CDR3 has 14 residues. CDR3 coding DNA: TGCAGTGCTATTCACATAGCGGTCCAAGAGACCCAGTACTTC. Translation gives CSAIHIAVQETQYF.

The chain couples TRBV29-1 to TRBJ2-7, with 14 positions matching TRBD2. The V and J ends lost 4 bases and 5 bases, in that order; junction bases with no gene match: 10. CDR3 size: 16 residues. Germline CDR1 reads SQVTM; CDR2 reads ANQGSEA. The CDR3 DNA reads TGCAGCGTTGGCGGGACTAGCGGGAGCAATCGGGACGAGCAGTACTTC. It codes for CSVGGTSGSNRDEQYF.

The table lists this clonotype with a few counts. This chain links TRBV5-1 with TRBJ2-5; 8 bases fit TRBD2. CDR3 length: 15 amino acids. Losses at the gene ends were 4 bases for V and 5 bases for J; bases not matched to a gene: 10. Germline V lookup: CDR1 SGHRS, CDR2 YFSETQ. The CDR3 spells CASSEAGGSGETQYF. CDR3 bases: TGCGCCAGCAGCGAGGCGGGAGGAAGCGGGGAGACCCAGTACTTC.

This clonotype was recorded only once. The chain has TRBV6-2 or TRBV6-3 and TRBJ2-4; D not certain. Germline V CDR1 and CDR2: MNHEY, SVGEGT. CDR3 length equals 11 residues. The V gene lost 4 bases and the J gene lost 13 bases, with 11 bases spanning the gap. This CDR3 reads CASSSRNRQYF. The CDR3 bases are TGTGCCAGCAGTTCCAGGAACCGGCAGTACTTC.

The chain combines TRBV29-1 with TRBJ2-7; weak D call: TRBD1 (5 bases). This CDR3 is 15 amino acids long. V shed 5 bases and J shed 0 bases, with 17 bases lying between them. Germline V gives CDR1 SQVTM, CDR2 ANQGSEA. The CDR3 DNA reads TGCAGCGTTTCCTCGGTACAGGAGAGCTCCTACGAGCAGTACTTC. Translation: CSVSSVQESSYEQYF.

The CDR3 region is CASSLAAQGPSPLHF. DNA for the CDR3: TGTGCCAGCAGCCTTGCGGCACAGGGGCCTTCACCCCTCCACTTT. The rearrangement joins TRBV7-3 to TRBJ1-6, with 7 bases matching TRBD1. V lost 5 bases and J lost 9; bases outside the gene matches: 10. There are 15 residues in the CDR3. Germline V lookup: CDR1 SGHTA, CDR2 FQGTGA.

This clonotype was counted a few times. The rearrangement uses TRBV18 and TRBJ2-5; D remains ambiguous. The V gene's germline CDR1 is KGHSH and CDR2 LQKENI. The CDR3 runs to 12 residues. V shed 5 bases and J shed 2 bases, with 6 bases lying between them. In nucleotides, the CDR3 is TGTGCCAGCTCAGATGCGCAAGAGACCCAGTACTTC. The encoded protein is CASSDAQETQYF.

The CDR3 sequence: CASSQHFRAFEGDTQYF. CDR3 in DNA: TGCGCCAGCAGCCAACACTTTCGAGCATTCGAAGGGGATACGCAGTATTTT. The rearrangement links TRBV4-3 to TRBJ2-3; no clear D. V was clipped by 2 bases and J by 6 bases, with 21 bases between them. Per the germline V gene, CDR1 is LGHNA and CDR2 is YSLEER. The CDR3 loop spans 17 amino acids.

The CDR3 coding sequence is TGTGCCAGCAGCTCCTCCGGGACTCGACCCTACGAGCAGTACTTC. This encodes CASSSSGTRPYEQYF. This chain connects TRBV5-4 to TRBJ2-7, with D perhaps TRBD2 (6 bases). The CDR3 covers 15 residues. V lost 3 bases and J 2 bases, leaving 15 bases between the germline ends. In germline, CDR1 is SGHNT, CDR2 YYREEE (reference sequence).

This clonotype was seen a few times. This chain joins TRBV7-2 and TRBJ2-1; D is uncertain. Germline CDR1 SGHTA, CDR2 FQGNSA. CDR3 length: 14 amino acids. Trimming cost V 5 bases and J 13 bases, with 21 bases left between them. CDR3 sequence: CASSRMPSQETQFF. The CDR3 region has the DNA TGTGCCAGCAGCAGGATGCCATCTCAAGAGACCCAGTTCTTC.

This clonotype was found many times. The chain has TRBV5-1 and TRBJ2-1, with TRBD2 matching over 10 bases. The germline gives CDR1 SGHRS, CDR2 YFSETQ. This CDR3 has 17 residues. Germline trimming cut 4 bases from V and 0 bases from J; bases unmatched to any gene: 7. The CDR3 spells CASSLLSSGSSYNEQFF. In DNA form, the CDR3 reads TGCGCCAGCAGCCTACTGTCTAGCGGGAGCTCCTACAATGAGCAGTTCTTC.

This sequence joins TRBV29-1 and TRBJ2-5; 12 bases match TRBD2. With 1 base clipped from V and 5 bases from J, the junction kept 5 bases outside the gene matches. The CDR3 is 15 residues long. The germline V gene encodes CDR1 SQVTM and CDR2 ANQGSEA. CDR3: CSVEGLAGAWETQYF. The CDR3 region has the DNA TGCAGCGTTGAAGGACTAGCGGGAGCGTGGGAGACCCAGTACTTC.

In the case of this clonotype: One base away lies a much larger clone, so this may be a sequencing read error. This sequence joins TRBV24-1 and TRBJ2-5, with D tentatively TRBD2 (6 bases). Germline V CDR1 and CDR2: KGHDR, SFDVKD. CDR3 length: 14 residues. CDR3 loop: CATSDITGRETLYF. CDR3 DNA: TGTGCCACCAGTGATATAACCGGGAGAGAGACCCTGTACTTC.

V and J are TRBV29-1 and TRBJ2-5, with a tentative D call TRBD1 (6 bases). From germline, CDR1 is SQVTM and CDR2 ANQGSEA. V was trimmed by 1 base and J by 2 bases, leaving 11 bases between them. The CDR3 is 14 amino acids. CDR3 loop: CSVEGWDKQETQYF. The CDR3 nucleotides are TGCAGCGTTGAAGGGTGGGACAAGCAAGAGACCCAGTACTTC.

This clonotype was recorded a few times. The V call is TRBV20-1, the J call TRBJ2-7; 12 nucleotides agree with TRBD1. The CDR3 runs to 14 residues. Trimming cost V 5 bases and J 6 bases; bases outside gene matches: 8. From germline, CDR1 is DFQATT and CDR2 SNEGSKA (reference sequence). The CDR3 sequence: CSARPGTGGFEQYF. The CDR3 DNA is TGCAGTGCTCGCCCCGGGACAGGGGGCTTCGAGCAGTACTTC.

This clonotype was seen a handful of times. The chain combines TRBV6-5 with TRBJ1-2, with TRBD1 identical over 7 bases. In germline, CDR1 is MNHEY, CDR2 SVGAGI. With V trimmed by 5 bases and J by 8 bases, 5 bases remained unmatched. This CDR3 is 12 amino acids long. The CDR3 DNA is TGTGCCAGCAGTCCTACAGGGGAAGGCTACACCTTC. This codes for CASSPTGEGYTF.

The chain employs TRBV7-3 and TRBJ2-1; TRBD2 aligns across 12 bases. This CDR3 region has 16 residues. The ends lost 5 bases at V and 5 bases at J; junction bases unmatched: 7. CDR1 and CDR2 (germline): SGHTA, FQGTGA. In DNA, the CDR3 is TGTGCCAGCAGCCCCGCGGGACTAGCGGGCAACAATGAGCAGTTCTTC. Translation gives CASSPAGLAGNNEQFF.